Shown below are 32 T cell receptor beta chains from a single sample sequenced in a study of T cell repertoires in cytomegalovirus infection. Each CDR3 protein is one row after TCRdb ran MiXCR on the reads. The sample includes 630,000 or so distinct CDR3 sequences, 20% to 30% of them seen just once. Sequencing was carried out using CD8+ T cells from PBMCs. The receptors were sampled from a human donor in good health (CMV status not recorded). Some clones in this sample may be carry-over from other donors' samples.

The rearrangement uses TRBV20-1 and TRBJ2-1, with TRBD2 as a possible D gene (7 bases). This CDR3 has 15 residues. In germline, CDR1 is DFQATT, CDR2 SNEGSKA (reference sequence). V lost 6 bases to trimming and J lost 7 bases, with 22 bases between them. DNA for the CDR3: TGCAGTGCCCCGAGAGGCGCGGGGGCCGAGAATGAGCAGTTCTTC. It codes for CSAPRGAGAENEQFF.

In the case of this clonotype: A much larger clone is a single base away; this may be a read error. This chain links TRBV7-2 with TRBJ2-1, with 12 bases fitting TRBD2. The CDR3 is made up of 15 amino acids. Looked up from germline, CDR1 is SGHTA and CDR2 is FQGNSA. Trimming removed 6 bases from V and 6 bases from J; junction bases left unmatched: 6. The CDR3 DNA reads TGTGCCAGCAGATCCCTAGCGGGGGGGTCCAATGAGCAGTTCTTC. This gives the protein CASRSLAGGSNEQFF.

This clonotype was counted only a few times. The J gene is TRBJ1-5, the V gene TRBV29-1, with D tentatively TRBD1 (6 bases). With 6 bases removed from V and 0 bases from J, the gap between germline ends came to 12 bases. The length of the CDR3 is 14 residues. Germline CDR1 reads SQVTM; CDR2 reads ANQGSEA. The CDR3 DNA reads TGCAGCGTCGGTACAGGGTATAGCAATCAGCCCCAGCATTTT. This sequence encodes CSVGTGYSNQPQHF.

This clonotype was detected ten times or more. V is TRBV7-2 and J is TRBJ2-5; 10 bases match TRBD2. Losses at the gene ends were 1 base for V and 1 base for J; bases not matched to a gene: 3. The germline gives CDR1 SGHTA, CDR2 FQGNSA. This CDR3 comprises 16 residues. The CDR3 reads CASSLELAGGQETQYF. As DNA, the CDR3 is TGTGCCAGCAGCTTAGAGTTAGCGGGGGGCCAAGAGACCCAGTACTTC.

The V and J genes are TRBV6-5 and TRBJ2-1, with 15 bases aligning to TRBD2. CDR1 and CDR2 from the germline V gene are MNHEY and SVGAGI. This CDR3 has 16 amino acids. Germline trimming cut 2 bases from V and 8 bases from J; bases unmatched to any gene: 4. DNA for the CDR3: TGTGCCAGCAGTTACCGGGGACTAGCGGGGGGCGATGAGCAGTTCTTC. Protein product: CASSYRGLAGGDEQFF.

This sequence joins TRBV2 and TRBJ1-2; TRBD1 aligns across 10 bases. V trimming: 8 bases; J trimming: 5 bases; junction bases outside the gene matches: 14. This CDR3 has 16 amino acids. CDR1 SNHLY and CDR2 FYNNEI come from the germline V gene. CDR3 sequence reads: CASSKGGTGDGYGYTF. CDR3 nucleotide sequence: TGTGCCAGCTCTAAAGGGGGGACAGGGGATGGTTATGGCTACACCTTC.

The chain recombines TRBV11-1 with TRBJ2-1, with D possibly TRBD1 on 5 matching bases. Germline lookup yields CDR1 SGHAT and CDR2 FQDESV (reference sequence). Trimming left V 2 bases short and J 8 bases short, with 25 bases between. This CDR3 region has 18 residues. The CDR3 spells CASSLRAREGALSYEQFF. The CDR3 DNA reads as TGTGCCAGCAGCTTACGGGCCAGGGAAGGGGCCCTGTCGTATGAGCAGTTCTTC.

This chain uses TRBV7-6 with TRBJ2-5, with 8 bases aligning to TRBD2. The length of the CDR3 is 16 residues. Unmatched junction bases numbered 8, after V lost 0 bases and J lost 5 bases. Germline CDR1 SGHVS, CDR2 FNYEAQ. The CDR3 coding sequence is TGTGCCAGCAGCTTAGCTAGCGGGGAAGAGGGGGAGACCCAGTACTTC. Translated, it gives CASSLASGEEGETQYF.

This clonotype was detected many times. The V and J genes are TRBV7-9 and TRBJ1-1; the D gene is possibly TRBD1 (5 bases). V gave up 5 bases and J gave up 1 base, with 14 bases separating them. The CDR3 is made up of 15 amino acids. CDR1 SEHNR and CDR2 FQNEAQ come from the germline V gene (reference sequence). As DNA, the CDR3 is TGTGCCAGCAGCCCCGAGGGGCAGAGGAACACTGAAGCTTTCTTT. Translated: CASSPEGQRNTEAFF.

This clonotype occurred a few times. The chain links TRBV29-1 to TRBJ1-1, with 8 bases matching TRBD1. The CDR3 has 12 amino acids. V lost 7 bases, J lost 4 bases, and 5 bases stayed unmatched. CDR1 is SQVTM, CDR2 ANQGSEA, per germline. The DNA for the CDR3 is TGCAGCGCCCGACAGGGGAGCACTGAAGCTTTCTTT. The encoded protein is CSARQGSTEAFF.

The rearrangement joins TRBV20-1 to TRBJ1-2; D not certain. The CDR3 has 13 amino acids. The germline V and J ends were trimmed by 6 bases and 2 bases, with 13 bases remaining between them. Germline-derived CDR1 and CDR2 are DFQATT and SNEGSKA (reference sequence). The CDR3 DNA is TGCAGTGCCCGCTCAACAGTAAACTATGGCTACACCTTC. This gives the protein CSARSTVNYGYTF.

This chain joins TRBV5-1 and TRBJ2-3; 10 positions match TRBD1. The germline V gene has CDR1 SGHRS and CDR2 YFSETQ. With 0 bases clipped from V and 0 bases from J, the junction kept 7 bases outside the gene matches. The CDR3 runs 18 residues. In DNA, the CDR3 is TGCGCCAGCAGCTTGGGACAGGGGGCCGCTTATAGCACAGATACGCAGTATTTT. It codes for CASSLGQGAAYSTDTQYF.

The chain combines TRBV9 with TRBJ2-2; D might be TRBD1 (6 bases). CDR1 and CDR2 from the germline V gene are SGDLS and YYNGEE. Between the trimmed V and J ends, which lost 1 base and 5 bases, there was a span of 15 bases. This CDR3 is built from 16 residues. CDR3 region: CASSVMLTGQTGELFF. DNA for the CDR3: TGTGCCAGCAGCGTAATGTTGACAGGCCAAACCGGGGAGCTGTTTTTT.

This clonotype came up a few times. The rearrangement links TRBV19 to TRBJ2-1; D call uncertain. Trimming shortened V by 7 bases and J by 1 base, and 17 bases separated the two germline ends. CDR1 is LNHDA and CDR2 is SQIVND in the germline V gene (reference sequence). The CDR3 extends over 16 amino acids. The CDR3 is CASNTRVGLSYNEQFF. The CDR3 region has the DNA TGTGCCAGTAACACCCGGGTGGGTTTATCCTACAATGAGCAGTTCTTC.

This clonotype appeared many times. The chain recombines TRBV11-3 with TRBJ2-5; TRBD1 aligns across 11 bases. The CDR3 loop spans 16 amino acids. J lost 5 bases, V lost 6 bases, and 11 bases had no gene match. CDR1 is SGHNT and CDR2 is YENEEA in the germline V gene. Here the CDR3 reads CASSPRTGGPAETQYF. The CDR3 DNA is TGTGCCAGCAGTCCTCGGACAGGGGGCCCGGCGGAGACCCAGTACTTC.

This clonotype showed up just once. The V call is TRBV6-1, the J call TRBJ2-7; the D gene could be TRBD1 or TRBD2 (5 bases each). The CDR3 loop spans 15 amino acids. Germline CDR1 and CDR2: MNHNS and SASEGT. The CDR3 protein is CANSESGTAAYEQYV. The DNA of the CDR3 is TGTGCCAACAGTGAATCCGGGACCGCAGCCTACGAGCAGTACGTC.

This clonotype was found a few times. For the CDR3, the DNA is TGTGCCAGCTTCGGAGGGGCTGAAGCTTTCTTT. Translated: CASFGGAEAFF. The chain is built from TRBV2 and TRBJ1-1; D is possibly TRBD1 (5 bases). There are 11 residues in the CDR3. V was trimmed by 8 bases and J by 6 bases, leaving 10 bases between them. CDR1 SNHLY and CDR2 FYNNEI come from the germline V gene.

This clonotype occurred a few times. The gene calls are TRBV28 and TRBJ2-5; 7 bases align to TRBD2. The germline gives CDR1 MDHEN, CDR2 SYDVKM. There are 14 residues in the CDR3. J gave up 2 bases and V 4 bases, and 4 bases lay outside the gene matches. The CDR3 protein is CASSSPGGQETQYF. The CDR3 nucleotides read TGTGCCAGCAGTTCCCCGGGGGGTCAAGAGACCCAGTACTTC.

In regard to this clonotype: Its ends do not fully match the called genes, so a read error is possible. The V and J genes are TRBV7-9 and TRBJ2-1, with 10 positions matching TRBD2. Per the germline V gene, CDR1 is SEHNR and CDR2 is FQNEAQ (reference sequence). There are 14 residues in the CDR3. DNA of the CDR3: TGTGCCAGCAGCTCGCCGCGACTAGCGGGTCTTTTGGTCTTC. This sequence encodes CASSSPRLAGLLVF.

The CDR3 spells CASSGGRPRNSPLHF. Written as DNA, the CDR3 is TGTGCCAGCAGTGGGGGACGGCCCCGTAATTCACCCCTCCACTTT. This rearrangement joins TRBV28 to TRBJ1-6; D perhaps matches TRBD1 (5 bases). Germline-derived CDR1 and CDR2 are MDHEN and SYDVKM. The CDR3 is 15 amino acids. Trimming left V 5 bases short and J 6 bases short, with 14 bases between.

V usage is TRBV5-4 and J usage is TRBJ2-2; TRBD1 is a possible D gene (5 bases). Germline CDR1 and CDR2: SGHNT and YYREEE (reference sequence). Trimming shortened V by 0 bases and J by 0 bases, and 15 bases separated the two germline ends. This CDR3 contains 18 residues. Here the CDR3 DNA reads TGTGCCAGCAGCTTGGTAGGGGCCGGCCTCGCGAACACCGGGGAGCTGTTTTTT. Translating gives CASSLVGAGLANTGELFF. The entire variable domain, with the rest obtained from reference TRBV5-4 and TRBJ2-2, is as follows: ETGVTQSPTHLIKTRGQQVTLRCSSQSGHNTVSWYQQALGQGPQFIFQYYREEENGRGNFPPRFSGLQFPNYSSELNVNALELDDSALYLCASSLVGAGLANTGELFFGEGSRLTVL.

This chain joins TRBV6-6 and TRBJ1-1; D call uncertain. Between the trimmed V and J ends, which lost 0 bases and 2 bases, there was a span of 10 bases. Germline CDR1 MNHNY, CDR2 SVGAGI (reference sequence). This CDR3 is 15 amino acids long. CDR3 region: CASSYSSFVNTEAFF. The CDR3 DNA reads TGTGCCAGCAGTTACTCAAGTTTCGTCAACACTGAAGCTTTCTTT.

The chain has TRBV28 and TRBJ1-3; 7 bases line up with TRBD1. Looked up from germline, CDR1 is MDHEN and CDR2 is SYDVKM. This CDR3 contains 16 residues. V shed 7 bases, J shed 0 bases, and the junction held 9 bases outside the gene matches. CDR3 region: CASTPSTGSSGNTIYF. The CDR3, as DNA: TGTGCCAGCACTCCTTCGACAGGGAGCTCTGGAAACACCATATATTTT. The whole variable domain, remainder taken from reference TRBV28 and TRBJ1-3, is DVKVTQSSRYLVKRTGEKVFLECVQDMDHENMFWYRQDPGLGLRLIYFSYDVKMKEKGDIPEGYSVSREKKERFSLILESASTNQTSMYLCASTPSTGSSGNTIYFGEGSWLTVV.

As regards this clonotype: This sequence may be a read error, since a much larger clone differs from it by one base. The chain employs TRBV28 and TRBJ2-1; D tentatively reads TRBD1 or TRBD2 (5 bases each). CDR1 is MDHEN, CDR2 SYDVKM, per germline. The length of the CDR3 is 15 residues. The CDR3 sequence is CANSLRQGDYNEQFF. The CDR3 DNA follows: TGTGCCAACAGTTTACGGCAGGGAGATTACAATGAGCAGTTCTTC.

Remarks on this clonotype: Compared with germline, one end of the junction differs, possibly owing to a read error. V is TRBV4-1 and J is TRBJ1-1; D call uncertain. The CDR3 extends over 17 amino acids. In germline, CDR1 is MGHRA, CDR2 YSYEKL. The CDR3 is CASSQALPKPMNTEAFF. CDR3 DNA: TGTGCCAGCAGCCAAGCACTACCAAAGCCGATGAACACTGAAGCTTTCTTT.

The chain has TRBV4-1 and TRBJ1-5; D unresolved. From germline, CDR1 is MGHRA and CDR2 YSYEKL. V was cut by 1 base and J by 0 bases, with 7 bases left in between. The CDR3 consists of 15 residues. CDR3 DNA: TGCGCCAGCAGCCAAGGGTTTCCTAGCAATCAGCCCCAGCATTTT. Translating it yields CASSQGFPSNQPQHF.

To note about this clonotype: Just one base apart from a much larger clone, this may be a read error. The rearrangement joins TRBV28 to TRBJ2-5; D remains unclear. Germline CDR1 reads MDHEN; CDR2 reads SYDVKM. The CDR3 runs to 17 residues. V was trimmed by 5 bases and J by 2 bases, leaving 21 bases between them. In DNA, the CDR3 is TGTGCCAGCAGTCCTTTACAGAAGGGTTCGGATCAAGAGACCCAGTACTTC. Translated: CASSPLQKGSDQETQYF.

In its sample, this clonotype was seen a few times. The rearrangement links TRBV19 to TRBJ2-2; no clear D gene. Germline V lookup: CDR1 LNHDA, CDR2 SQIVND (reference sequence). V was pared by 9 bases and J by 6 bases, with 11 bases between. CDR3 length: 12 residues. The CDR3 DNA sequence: TGTGCCAGCCCCGGGTTTGCCGGGGAGCTGTTTTTT. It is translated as CASPGFAGELFF.

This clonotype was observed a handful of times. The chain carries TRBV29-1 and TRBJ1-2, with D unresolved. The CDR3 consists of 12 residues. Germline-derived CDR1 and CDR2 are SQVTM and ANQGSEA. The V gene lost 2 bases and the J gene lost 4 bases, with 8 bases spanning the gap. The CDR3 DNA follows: TGCAGCGTTGAACGGGCCCCCTATGGCTACACCTTC. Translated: CSVERAPYGYTF.

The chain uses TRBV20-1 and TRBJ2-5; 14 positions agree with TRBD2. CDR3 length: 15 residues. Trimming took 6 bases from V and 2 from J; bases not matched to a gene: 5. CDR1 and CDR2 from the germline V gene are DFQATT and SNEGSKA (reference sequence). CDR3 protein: CSARLAGGIQETQYF. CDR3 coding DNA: TGCAGTGCCAGACTAGCGGGGGGGATTCAAGAGACCCAGTACTTC.

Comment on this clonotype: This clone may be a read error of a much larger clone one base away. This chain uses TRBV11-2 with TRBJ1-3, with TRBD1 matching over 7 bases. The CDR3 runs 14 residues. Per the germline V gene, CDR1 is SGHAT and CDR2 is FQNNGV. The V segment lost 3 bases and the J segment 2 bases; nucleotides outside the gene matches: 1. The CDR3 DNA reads TGTGCCAGCAGCTTGACAGGGCCTGGAAACACCATATATTTT. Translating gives CASSLTGPGNTIYF. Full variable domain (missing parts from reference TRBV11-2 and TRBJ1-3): EAGVAQSPRYKIIEKRQSVAFWCNPISGHATLYWYQQILGQGPKLLIQFQNNGVVDDSQLPKDRFSAERLKGVDSTLKIQPAKLEDSAVYLCASSLTGPGNTIYFGEGSWLTVV.

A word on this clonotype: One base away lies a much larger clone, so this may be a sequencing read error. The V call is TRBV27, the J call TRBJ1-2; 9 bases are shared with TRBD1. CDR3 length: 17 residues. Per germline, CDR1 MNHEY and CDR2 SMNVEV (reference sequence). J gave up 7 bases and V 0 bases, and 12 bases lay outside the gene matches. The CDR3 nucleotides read TGTGCCAGCAGTTTATCCTTGGGACAGGGAGAGGGCTGTGGCTACACCTTC. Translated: CASSLSLGQGEGCGYTF.